The sample holds a few counts of the clone carrying this T cell receptor (beta chain). Its antigen remains unidentified. TCRbeta library preparation incorporated unique molecular identifiers. TCRdb reanalysed the PCR reads using MiXCR and keeps one entry per CDR3 protein. This sample has hundreds of thousands of distinct CDR3 sequences, with 10% to 15% found just once. This entry is derived from a study of T-cell reconstitution after alpha-beta-depleted transplantation in children. Study observations and caveats: From newly produced T cells came most of the T-cell counts and diversity one year after transplant.

V was shortened by 1 base and J by 5 bases, with 18 bases between the two germline ends. Per germline, CDR1 MNHNS and CDR2 SASEGT. The CDR3 consists of 16 residues. This TCR derives from a male patient between 5 and 17 years old who had a stem cell transplant for acute myeloid leukemia, so the T cells may come from the graft donor. This specimen was PBMCs, mostly from graft donor cells, taken 360 days after TCRalphabeta/CD19-depleted stem cell transplant. This chain connects TRBV6-1 to TRBJ2-7; D might be TRBD1 (6 bases). The CDR3 is CASSEGEGAGDDEQYF. The CDR3 nucleotides are TGTGCCAGCAGTGAAGGGGAAGGGGCAGGGGATGACGAGCAGTACTTC.